These 10 T cell receptor beta chains were all obtained from the same sample, sequenced in a study of cytomegalovirus exposure and HLA in healthy donors. Amplification used 60 Vbeta primers and 13 Jbeta primers. Sequenced by immunoSEQ multiplex PCR; TCRdb stores in-frame clones only, minus some. The sample holds roughly 200,000 clones, around 83% seen once. The specimen sequenced was PBMCs. The receptors derive from a man in his forties or fifties in good health and CMV-seronegative.

The V and J genes are TRBV5-6 and TRBJ1-2; TRBD1 agrees at 7 bases. The CDR3 is made up of 14 amino acids. V trimming: 5 bases; J trimming: 1 base; junction bases outside the gene matches: 5. CDR1 and CDR2 (germline): SGHDT, YYEEEE. In DNA form, the CDR3 reads TGTGCCAGCAGGTTACAGGGGAATAACTATGGCTACACCTTC. Protein product: CASRLQGNNYGYTF.

This clone was seen a handful of times. The same CDR3 also results from other DNA sequences found in this sample. The chain is built from TRBV18 and TRBJ1-6; 9 bases map to TRBD1. V dropped 3 bases and J dropped 10; count of bases not matched to a gene: 7. Germline CDR1 and CDR2: KGHSH and LQKENI. The CDR3 runs to 15 residues. For the CDR3, the DNA is TGTGCCAGCTCACCCTTGGGACAGGGTGGATCACCCCTCCACTTT. This sequence encodes CASSPLGQGGSPLHF.

The chain links TRBV7-2 to TRBJ1-4, with 8 bases fitting TRBD1. Per the germline V gene, CDR1 is SGHTA and CDR2 is FQGNSA. CDR3 length equals 15 residues. With 5 bases clipped from V and 2 bases from J, the junction kept 4 bases outside the gene matches. The CDR3 nucleotides are TGTGCCAGCAGCCTCCAGGGGGCGACTAATGAAAAACTGTTTTTT. Its translation is CASSLQGATNEKLFF.

The rearrangement uses TRBV7-2 and TRBJ1-2; 7 nucleotides agree with TRBD1. Germline lookup yields CDR1 SGHTA and CDR2 FQGNSA. V shed 6 bases, J shed 4 bases, and the junction held 8 bases outside the gene matches. The CDR3 totals 14 residues. The chain's CDR3 is CASRNEGAGYGYTF. In DNA form, the CDR3 reads TGTGCCAGCAGGAACGAGGGGGCCGGCTATGGCTACACCTTC. Together with reference TRBV7-2 and TRBJ1-2, the CDR3 gives the full variable domain: GAGVSQSPSNKVTEKGKDVELRCDPISGHTALYWYRQSLGQGLEFLIYFQGNSAPDKSGLPSDRFSAERTGGSVSTLTIQRTQQEDSAVYLCASRNEGAGYGYTFGSGTRLTVV.

This clone was seen more than once but under ten times. This chain uses TRBV28 with TRBJ1-3; D ambiguous. Trimming removed 6 bases at V and 6 bases at J, with 15 bases between. The length of the CDR3 is 14 residues. The germline V gene has CDR1 MDHEN and CDR2 SYDVKM. CDR3 residues: CASREDTGVNTIYF. The CDR3 DNA follows: TGTGCCAGCAGGGAAGACACCGGCGTAAACACCATATATTTT.

The V gene is TRBV7-9, the J gene TRBJ2-1; 9 nucleotides line up with TRBD1. The germline gives CDR1 SEHNR, CDR2 FQNEAQ (reference sequence). The V segment lost 4 bases and the J segment 9 bases; nucleotides outside the gene matches: 7. The CDR3 runs 14 residues. The CDR3: CASSYGQGKGEQFF. The CDR3 coding sequence is TGTGCCAGCAGCTACGGACAGGGGAAGGGTGAGCAGTTCTTC. The whole variable domain, remainder taken from reference TRBV7-9 and TRBJ2-1, is DTGVSQNPRHKITKRGQNVTFRCDPISEHNRLYWYRQTLGQGPEFLTYFQNEAQLEKSRLLSDRFSAERPKGSFSTLEIQRTEQGDSAMYLCASSYGQGKGEQFFGPGTRLTVL.

The rearrangement uses TRBV30 and TRBJ2-5; 8 bases map to TRBD2. CDR1 and CDR2 (germline): GTSNPN, SVGIG (reference sequence). The CDR3 is made up of 14 amino acids. The V segment lost 1 base and the J segment 5 bases; nucleotides outside the gene matches: 6. CDR3 in DNA: TGTGCCTGGAGTGCGGGAGGGTCCAGGGAGACCCAGTACTTC. Amino acids: CAWSAGGSRETQYF.

The chain is built from TRBV10-3 and TRBJ1-1; 7 bases match TRBD1. CDR3 length: 14 amino acids. Germline CDR1 ENHRY, CDR2 SYGVKD. Trimming cost V 7 bases and J 3 bases; bases outside gene matches: 8. The CDR3 DNA follows: TGTGCCATCACCAGACAGGGCCCGGACACTGAAGCTTTCTTT. Its protein product is CAITRQGPDTEAFF.

The table lists this clone with a few counts. V is TRBV28 and J is TRBJ1-4; D possibly corresponds to TRBD1 (6 bases). In germline, CDR1 is MDHEN, CDR2 SYDVKM. Between the trimmed V and J ends, which lost 4 bases and 7 bases, there was a span of 22 bases. CDR3 length: 17 amino acids. The CDR3 spells CASSSLFPGTTAEKLFF. The CDR3 DNA reads TGTGCCAGCAGTTCGTTATTCCCTGGGACAACCGCTGAAAAACTGTTTTTT.

The chain has TRBV4-2 and TRBJ2-7; TRBD1 matches 8 bases. In germline, CDR1 is LGHNA, CDR2 YNFKEQ. After removal of 0 bases from V and 2 bases from J, the junction contained 6 bases not matched to a gene. The CDR3 runs 16 residues. The CDR3 loop is CASSQEAGQVTYEQYF. For the CDR3, the DNA is TGTGCCAGCAGCCAAGAGGCGGGACAGGTCACCTACGAGCAGTACTTC.